This T cell receptor beta chain was captured in a study of T cells after posttransplantation cyclophosphamide. This CDR3 has 12 residues. The germline V gene encodes CDR1 SQVTM and CDR2 ANQGSEA. V lost 4 bases and J 4 bases, leaving 8 bases between the germline ends. Ten or more counts support this clone. Assay: immunoSEQ multiplex PCR; the TCRdb copy retains only in-frame clones and omits some. The repertoire consists of approximately 41,000 clones, none detected only once. The genes are TRBV29-1 and TRBJ1-3; possibly TRBD1 for D (6 bases). The source of this sequence is a man aged 50 or older in good health, CMV-negative, and a related stem cell transplant donor. Sample: PBMCs. The CDR3 coding sequence is TGCAGCGTTGGACAGGAAGGAAACACCATATATTTT. This codes for CSVGQEGNTIYF.